This entry is about one T cell receptor (beta chain). CDR1 and CDR2 (germline): SQVTM, ANQGSEA. The length of the CDR3 is 15 residues. J was trimmed by 5 bases and V by 5 bases; bases with no gene match: 14. The data stem from a study of CD8+ T cells in alopecia areata. Extraction and reverse transcription of RNA yielded cDNA as the sequencing template. The method was immunoSEQ multiplex PCR; TCRdb's version includes in-frame clones alone and lacks a portion of them. The sample lists roughly 150,000 clones; approximately 87% were seen once. Here the sequenced sample was CD8+ T cells sorted from blood, taken at week 0. The sequence came from a human donor with alopecia areata. The chain recombines TRBV29-1 with TRBJ2-7; 8 bases fit TRBD2. CDR3 bases: TGCAGCGTTAACCGGCGGGGGGACTCTACCCACGAGCAGTACTTC. Its translation is CSVNRRGDSTHEQYF.